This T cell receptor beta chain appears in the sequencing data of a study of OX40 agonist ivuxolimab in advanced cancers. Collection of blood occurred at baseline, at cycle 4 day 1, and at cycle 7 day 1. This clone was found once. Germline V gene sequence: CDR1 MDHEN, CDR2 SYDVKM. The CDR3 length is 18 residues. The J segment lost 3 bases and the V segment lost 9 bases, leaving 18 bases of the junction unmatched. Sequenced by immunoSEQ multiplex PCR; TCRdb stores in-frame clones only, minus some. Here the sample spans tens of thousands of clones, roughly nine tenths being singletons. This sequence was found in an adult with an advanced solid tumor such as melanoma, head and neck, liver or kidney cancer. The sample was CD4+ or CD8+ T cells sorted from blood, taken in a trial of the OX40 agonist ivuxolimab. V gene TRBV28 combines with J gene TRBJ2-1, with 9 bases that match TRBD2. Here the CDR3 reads CASTSGYPGINFYNEQFF. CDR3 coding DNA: TGTGCCAGTACTAGCGGGTATCCCGGAATTAATTTCTACAATGAGCAGTTCTTC.